Sequencing of this TCR beta chain was carried out in a study of blood T cell repertoires in COVID-19. Study-wide background: COVID-19 samples from acute and convalescent phases originated in the United States, Italy and Spain. Sources were T cells, B-cell-depleted T cells, or PBMCs; the material itself was cDNA or gDNA.

In the authors' workflow: Reference gene primer amplification in the assay estimated nucleated cell counts. Repertoires were generated with immunoSEQ multiplex PCR, while TCRdb's copy carries only in-frame clones and drops some. V and J calls and clone size are as listed in that table; D and trimming were resolved from the DNA. Of about 330,000 clones listed, roughly 90% are singletons. The sample consisted of peripheral blood. The sequence came from a man aged 18 to 30 who had recovered from COVID-19.

The CDR3 is CASSFQGRGTEAFF. The CDR3 DNA is TGTGCCAGCTCCTTTCAGGGAAGGGGCACTGAAGCTTTCTTT. This rearrangement joins TRBV3-1 (or the pseudogene TRBV3-2) to TRBJ1-1; possibly TRBD1 for D (5 bases). CDR1 and CDR2 (germline): LGHDT, YNNKEL (reference sequence). The CDR3 has 14 residues. Between the trimmed V and J ends, which lost 8 bases and 4 bases, there was a span of 17 bases.